These T cell receptor beta chains were read from a single sample in a study of human thymus T cells. Using immunoSEQ multiplex PCR, the repertoire was profiled, and TCRdb retains in-frame clones only, with some absent. The data contain more than 50,000 clones, 90% to 95% of them seen just once; the ten biggest clones take up almost 6%. The sequenced material came from blood. The receptor set was obtained from a boy younger than two with a congenital heart defect but otherwise immunologically healthy. Each CDR3 is given without its conserved first and last residue.

v_gene: TRBV6-5; j_gene: TRBJ1-3; CDR3aa: ASSPDRRGNTIY
v_gene: TRBV5-1; j_gene: TRBJ2-5; CDR3aa: ASSLEGRQETQY
v_gene: TRBV2; j_gene: TRBJ2-3; CDR3aa: ASSEISESQY
v_gene: TRBV11-2; j_gene: TRBJ2-5; CDR3aa: ASSPWGETQY
v_gene: TRBV19; j_gene: TRBJ1-4; CDR3aa: ASSTRDRFTTNEKLF
v_gene: TRBV19; j_gene: TRBJ1-2; CDR3aa: ATNQGDYGYT
v_gene: TRBV5-4; j_gene: TRBJ2-1; CDR3aa: ASSLGSSYNEQF
v_gene: TRBV2; j_gene: TRBJ2-3; CDR3aa: ASLAGGMDTDTQY
v_gene: TRBV7-3; j_gene: TRBJ2-3; CDR3aa: ASSLLGLAGEGDTQY
v_gene: TRBV2; j_gene: TRBJ2-5; CDR3aa: ASSILMGGETQY
v_gene: TRBV2; j_gene: TRBJ2-7; CDR3aa: ASSDDGGLSSYEQY
v_gene: TRBV5-1; j_gene: TRBJ2-6; CDR3aa: ASSPLGVGANVLT
v_gene: TRBV6-5; j_gene: TRBJ1-6; CDR3aa: ASSQGQGYSPLH
v_gene: TRBV7-2; j_gene: TRBJ1-2; CDR3aa: ASSVDRAGYGYT
v_gene: TRBV5-1; j_gene: TRBJ2-5; CDR3aa: ASSSSTHSQETQY
v_gene: TRBV7-3; j_gene: TRBJ1-6; CDR3aa: ASSPDRGSSPLH
v_gene: TRBV6-6; j_gene: TRBJ1-1; CDR3aa: ASSYSRLNTEAF
v_gene: TRBV5-6; j_gene: TRBJ2-3; CDR3aa: ASSLGQGADTQY
v_gene: TRBV5-3; j_gene: TRBJ2-3; CDR3aa: ARSLGTSGSTDTQY
v_gene: TRBV7-3; j_gene: TRBJ2-3; CDR3aa: ASSLSGGTDTQY
v_gene: TRBV7-8; j_gene: TRBJ1-1; CDR3aa: ASRGVETEAF
v_gene: TRBV7-9; j_gene: TRBJ2-7; CDR3aa: ASSWDRAPIEQY
v_gene: TRBV4-3; j_gene: TRBJ1-4; CDR3aa: ASSQIRGGWELF
v_gene: TRBV11-2; j_gene: TRBJ2-3; CDR3aa: ASSLERQGSTDTQY
v_gene: TRBV5-4; j_gene: TRBJ2-1; CDR3aa: ASSLTSSYEQF
v_gene: TRBV5-1; j_gene: TRBJ2-3; CDR3aa: ASSFDRGTDTQY
v_gene: TRBV6-5; j_gene: TRBJ1-1; CDR3aa: ASSYSGAGNTEAF
v_gene: TRBV2; j_gene: TRBJ1-2; CDR3aa: ASSEGGGAIYGYT
v_gene: TRBV18; j_gene: TRBJ1-4; CDR3aa: ASSPQGNEKLF
v_gene: TRBV18; j_gene: TRBJ1-4; CDR3aa: ASSPPDSPPRGKLF
v_gene: TRBV5-1; j_gene: TRBJ2-7; CDR3aa: ASSFGGSYEQY
v_gene: TRBV21-1; j_gene: TRBJ2-7; CDR3aa: ASSKGWRGSEQY
v_gene: TRBV30; j_gene: TRBJ1-6; CDR3aa: AWTLGQGGSPLH
v_gene: TRBV29-1; j_gene: TRBJ1-3; CDR3aa: SALDSLIGNTIY
v_gene: TRBV7-6; j_gene: TRBJ2-3; CDR3aa: ASSSRGGADTQY
v_gene: TRBV27; j_gene: TRBJ1-2; CDR3aa: ARLNYGYT
v_gene: TRBV28; j_gene: TRBJ1-3; CDR3aa: ASSPHQGGNTIY
v_gene: TRBV28; j_gene: TRBJ2-7; CDR3aa: ASSLEQGAYEQY
v_gene: TRBV7-7; j_gene: TRBJ2-5; CDR3aa: ASSLGQGETQY
v_gene: TRBV6-5; j_gene: TRBJ2-2; CDR3aa: ASNRGQGNSGELF
v_gene: TRBV4-3; j_gene: TRBJ1-1; CDR3aa: ASSHMAGVYTEAF
v_gene: TRBV9; j_gene: TRBJ2-2; CDR3aa: ASSVDGHGELF
v_gene: TRBV7-9; j_gene: TRBJ1-2; CDR3aa: ASSLRQGSALSYT